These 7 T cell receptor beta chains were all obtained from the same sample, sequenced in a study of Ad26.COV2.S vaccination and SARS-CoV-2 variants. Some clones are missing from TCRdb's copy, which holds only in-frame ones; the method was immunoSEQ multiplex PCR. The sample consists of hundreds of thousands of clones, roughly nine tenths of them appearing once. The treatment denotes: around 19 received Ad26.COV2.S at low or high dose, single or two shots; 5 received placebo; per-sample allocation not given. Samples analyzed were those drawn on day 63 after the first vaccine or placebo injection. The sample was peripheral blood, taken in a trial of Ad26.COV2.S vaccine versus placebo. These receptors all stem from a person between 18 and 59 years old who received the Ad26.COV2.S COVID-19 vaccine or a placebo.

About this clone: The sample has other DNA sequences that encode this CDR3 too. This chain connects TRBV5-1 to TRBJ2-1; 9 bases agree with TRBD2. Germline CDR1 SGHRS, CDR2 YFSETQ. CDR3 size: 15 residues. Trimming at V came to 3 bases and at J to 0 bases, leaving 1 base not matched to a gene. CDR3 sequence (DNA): TGCGCCAGCAGCTCGACTAGCGGCTCCTACAATGAGCAGTTCTTC. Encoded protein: CASSSTSGSYNEQFF.

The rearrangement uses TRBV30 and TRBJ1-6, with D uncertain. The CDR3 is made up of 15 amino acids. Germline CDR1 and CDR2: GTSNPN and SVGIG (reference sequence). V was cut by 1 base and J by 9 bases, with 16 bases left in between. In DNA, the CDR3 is TGTGCCTGGAGTGCCCTCATGGGATTGTTTTCACCCCTCCACTTT. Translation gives CAWSALMGLFSPLHF.

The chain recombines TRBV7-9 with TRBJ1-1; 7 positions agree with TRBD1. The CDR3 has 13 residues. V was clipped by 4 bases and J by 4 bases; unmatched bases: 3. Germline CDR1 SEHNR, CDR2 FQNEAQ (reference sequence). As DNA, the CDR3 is TGTGCCAGCAGCTATCCAGGGGGCACTGAAGCTTTCTTT. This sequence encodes CASSYPGGTEAFF.

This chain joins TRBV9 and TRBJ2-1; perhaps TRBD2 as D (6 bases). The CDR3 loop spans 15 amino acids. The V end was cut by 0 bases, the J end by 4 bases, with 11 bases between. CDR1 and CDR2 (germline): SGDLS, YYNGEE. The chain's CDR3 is CASSVEGTHYNEQFF. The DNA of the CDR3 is TGTGCCAGCAGCGTAGAAGGGACTCATTACAATGAGCAGTTCTTC. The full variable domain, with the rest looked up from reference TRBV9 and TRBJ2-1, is DSGVTQTPKHLITATGQRVTLRCSPRSGDLSVYWYQQSLDQGLQFLIQYYNGEERAKGNILERFSAQQFPDLHSELNLSSLELGDSALYFCASSVEGTHYNEQFFGPGTRLTVL.

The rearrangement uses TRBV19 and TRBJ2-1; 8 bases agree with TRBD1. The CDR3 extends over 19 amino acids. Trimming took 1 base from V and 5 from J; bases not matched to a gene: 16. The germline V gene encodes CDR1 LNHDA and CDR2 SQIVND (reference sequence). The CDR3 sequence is CASSIVGDRSKNVHNEQFF. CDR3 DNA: TGTGCCAGTAGTATAGTGGGGGACAGGAGTAAAAACGTACACAATGAGCAGTTCTTC.

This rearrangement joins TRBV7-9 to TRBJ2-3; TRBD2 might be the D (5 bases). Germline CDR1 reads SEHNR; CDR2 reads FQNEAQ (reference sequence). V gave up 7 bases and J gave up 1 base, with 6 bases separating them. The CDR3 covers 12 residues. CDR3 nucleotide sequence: TGTGCCAGCAAGGGAGGCACAGATACGCAGTATTTT. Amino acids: CASKGGTDTQYF. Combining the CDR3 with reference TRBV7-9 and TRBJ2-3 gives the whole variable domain DTGVSQNPRHKITKRGQNVTFRCDPISEHNRLYWYRQTLGQGPEFLTYFQNEAQLEKSRLLSDRFSAERPKGSFSTLEIQRTEQGDSAMYLCASKGGTDTQYFGPGTRLTVL.

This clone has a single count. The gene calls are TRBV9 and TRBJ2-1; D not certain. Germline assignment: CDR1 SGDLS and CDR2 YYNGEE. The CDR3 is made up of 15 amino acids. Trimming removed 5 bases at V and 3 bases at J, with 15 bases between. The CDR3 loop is CASRPGQALYNEQFF. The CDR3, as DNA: TGTGCCAGCAGGCCCGGTCAGGCCCTCTACAATGAGCAGTTCTTC.